These T cell receptor beta chains were read from a single sample in a study of cytomegalovirus exposure and HLA in healthy donors. Measured with immunoSEQ multiplex PCR; TCRdb has only the in-frame clones, and not every one. The sample includes about 100,000 clones, approximately 80% of them seen just once. The sample taken for sequencing was PBMCs. These receptors were taken from a young woman in good health and CMV-seronegative. Both conserved end residues are part of each CDR3. A D gene is named only where the DNA matches it firmly.

d_call	j_call	v_call	cdr3_aa	cdr3_nt
TRBD2	TRBJ2-7	TRBV2	CARQGLAGGPSYEQYF	TGTGCCAGGCAGGGACTAGCGGGAGGGCCTTCCTACGAGCAGTACTTC
-	TRBJ2-7	TRBV5-4	CASSLRQRNYEQYF	TGTGCCAGCAGCTTGAGGCAGCGAAACTACGAGCAGTACTTC
-	TRBJ2-7	TRBV30	CAWRRSGGYEQYF	TGTGCCTGGAGGAGGAGTGGCGGCTACGAGCAGTACTTC
-	TRBJ1-5	TRBV5-8	CASRNTEDSNQPQHF	TGTGCCAGCAGGAATACGGAGGATAGCAATCAGCCCCAGCATTTT
-	TRBJ2-1	TRBV5-8	CASSLGTAWGFDEQFF	TGTGCCAGCAGCTTGGGGACAGCCTGGGGTTTCGATGAGCAGTTCTTC
TRBD1	TRBJ2-7	TRBV27	CASSPTGASYEQYF	TGTGCCAGCAGTCCAACAGGGGCGTCCTACGAGCAGTACTTC
TRBD1	TRBJ1-2	TRBV6-5	CASSYRTGDYGYTF	TGTGCCAGCAGTTACCGGACAGGGGACTATGGCTACACCTTC
TRBD1	TRBJ2-5	TRBV9	CASSWGQGSETQYF	TGTGCCAGCAGCTGGGGACAGGGATCAGAGACCCAGTACTTC
TRBD2	TRBJ2-2	TRBV27	CASSLMGGRDTGELFF	TGTGCCAGCAGTTTAATGGGGGGGAGGGACACCGGGGAGCTGTTTTTT
-	TRBJ1-1	TRBV7-9	CSSNPPGTTEAFF	TGTTCCAGCAACCCCCCCGGGACAACTGAAGCTTTCTTT
TRBD1	TRBJ2-2	TRBV28	CASTLEGTGEIGELFF	TGTGCCAGCACCTTAGAGGGGACAGGGGAGATCGGGGAGCTGTTTTTT
TRBD1	TRBJ2-1	TRBV7-8	CASSSRTGTPIRGQFF	TGTGCCAGCAGCTCGAGGACAGGGACACCTATAAGGGGGCAGTTCTTC